This T cell receptor beta chain is from a study of blood T cell repertoires in COVID-19. Across the study: Collection of acute and convalescent COVID-19 samples took place in the United States, Italy and Spain.

Per the germline V gene, CDR1 is MNHEY and CDR2 is SMNVEV (reference sequence). With 5 bases removed from V and 7 bases from J, the gap between germline ends came to 11 bases. The length of the CDR3 is 12 residues. Original handling: Estimation of nucleated cell counts relied on the amplification of reference gene primers. Using immunoSEQ multiplex PCR, the repertoire was profiled, and TCRdb retains in-frame clones only, with some absent. The V and J calls and clone size come from that table; D and trimming were worked out from the DNA. Seen here are roughly 81,000 clones, around 87% observed once, and the top ten hold roughly 5%.

The TCR sequence derives from a man in his forties or fifties with acute or convalescent COVID-19. Sample: peripheral blood. This rearrangement joins TRBV27 to TRBJ1-2; D might be TRBD1 (6 bases). The CDR3 coding sequence is TGTGCCAGCAGTACCCGGGGGGCTGGCTACACCTTC. Translation: CASSTRGAGYTF.